This T cell receptor beta chain came from a study of blood T cell repertoires in COVID-19. About the study: Samples came from the United States, Italy and Spain, spanning acute and convalescent COVID-19. Sources were T cells, B-cell-depleted T cells, or PBMCs; the material itself was cDNA or gDNA.

All exposed participants met a person with COVID-19 within 2 weeks before entering the study. The germline CDR1 and CDR2 sequences are SGHRS and YFSETQ. The CDR3 runs 15 residues. Deletions cut 0 bases from V and 1 base from J, with 9 bases between. Original processing methods: Scientists estimated how many nucleated cells there were by amplifying reference gene primers. Clones were sequenced by immunoSEQ multiplex PCR, and TCRdb holds only the in-frame ones, with some missing. Clone size and V and J calls were adopted from that table, with D and trimming inferred from the DNA. The sample holds fewer than 350,000 clones; around 84% are singletons and the top ten take 1.9%.

This clonotype originated in a woman younger than 45 who had been exposed to COVID-19. The V gene is TRBV5-1, the J gene TRBJ2-3, with D maybe TRBD2 (6 bases). Sequencing was performed on PBMCs or T cells enriched from blood (not recorded which). In DNA form, the CDR3 reads TGCGCCAGCAGCTTGGTGGGGGGTGGCACAGATACGCAGTATTTT. This gives the protein CASSLVGGGTDTQYF.